This T cell receptor beta chain was found in a study of blood T cell repertoires in COVID-19. Across the study: Both acute and convalescent COVID-19 samples were obtained from the United States, Italy and Spain. In each case, the material was cDNA or gDNA derived from T cells, B-cell-depleted T cells, or PBMCs.

The CDR3 sequence is 14 residues long. The germline V gene has CDR1 MNHEY and CDR2 SVGAGI. The V end was cut by 11 bases, the J end by 7 bases, with 21 bases between. Original processing notes: Estimated nucleated cell counts came from reference gene primer amplification. Using immunoSEQ multiplex PCR, the repertoire was profiled, and TCRdb retains in-frame clones only, with some absent. For V, J and clone size, that table is used; D and trimming come from the DNA. In the table there are 150,000 to 200,000 clones, 70% to 90% of which are singletons. The chain recombines TRBV6-5 with TRBJ1-5; no clear D. Sequencing input: peripheral blood. The sequence derives from a man in his fifties or sixties with acute or convalescent COVID-19. CDR3 nucleotide sequence: TGTGCCTCCCAGACGGGTCCGGGTAAGCAGCCCCAGCATTTT. Translating it yields CASQTGPGKQPQHF.